These 11 T cell receptor beta chains share one sample of origin, sequenced in a study of blood T cell repertoires in COVID-19. Profiled with immunoSEQ multiplex PCR; TCRdb holds only in-frame clones, not every one. The data hold more than 200,000 clones, with around 82% observed a single time. The sample was peripheral blood. These receptors were taken from an elderly woman with active or convalescent COVID-19.

The rearrangement links TRBV9 to TRBJ2-7, with 12 bases aligning to TRBD1. Trimming cost V 3 bases and J 0 bases; bases outside gene matches: 4. The CDR3 covers 16 residues. CDR1 SGDLS and CDR2 YYNGEE come from the germline V gene. CDR3 loop: CASSEGQGALSYEQYF. CDR3 in DNA: TGTGCCAGCAGCGAGGGACAGGGGGCCCTCTCCTACGAGCAGTACTTC.

This clone appeared a single time. The chain is built from TRBV2 and TRBJ2-5; 7 bases agree with TRBD1. Trimming took 2 bases from V and 7 from J; bases not matched to a gene: 4. This CDR3 is 13 amino acids long. Germline V gives CDR1 SNHLY, CDR2 FYNNEI. The CDR3 here is CASSETGDGTQYF. In nucleotides, the CDR3 is TGTGCCAGCAGTGAAACAGGGGACGGGACCCAGTACTTC.

V and J are TRBV12-3 or TRBV12-4 and TRBJ2-1; no clear D. The germline V and J ends were trimmed by 11 bases and 2 bases, with 13 bases remaining between them. This CDR3 has 13 residues. The DNA of the CDR3 is TGTGCCTTGAGGAAGGCCCCCTACAATGAGCAGTTCTTC. This sequence encodes CALRKAPYNEQFF.

This chain links TRBV3-1 (or the pseudogene TRBV3-2) with TRBJ1-2; tentatively, D is TRBD1 (6 bases). V was shortened by 1 base and J by 4 bases, with 16 bases between the two germline ends. The CDR3 contains 16 residues. Germline V gene lookup returns CDR1 LGHDT and CDR2 YNNKEL (reference sequence). The DNA of the CDR3 is TGTGCCAGCAGCCAAGGGCAGGGCAGGGGTCCCTATGGCTACACCTTC. Its translation is CASSQGQGRGPYGYTF.

The CDR3 protein is CASREQGRDTEAFF. The DNA of the CDR3 is TGTGCCAGTCGTGAACAGGGTAGGGACACTGAAGCTTTCTTT. The chain employs TRBV19 and TRBJ1-1; TRBD1 is a possible D gene (6 bases). CDR3 length: 14 residues. The germline V gene has CDR1 LNHDA and CDR2 SQIVND (reference sequence). The V and J ends lost 8 bases and 3 bases respectively, with 16 bases between them.

The chain is built from TRBV11-2 and TRBJ2-7; 15 bases agree with TRBD2. The junction had 9 bases not matched to a gene; V was cut back by 4 bases and J by 11 bases. The germline V gene has CDR1 SGHAT and CDR2 FQNNGV. This CDR3 contains 15 residues. CDR3 nucleotide sequence: TGTGCCAGCAGCTCTGGGACTAGCGGGAGGTTCCCGAAGTACTTC. It yields the protein CASSSGTSGRFPKYF. Combining the CDR3 with reference TRBV11-2 and TRBJ2-7 gives the whole variable domain EAGVAQSPRYKIIEKRQSVAFWCNPISGHATLYWYQQILGQGPKLLIQFQNNGVVDDSQLPKDRFSAERLKGVDSTLKIQPAKLEDSAVYLCASSSGTSGRFPKYFGPGTRLTVT.

This chain connects TRBV5-1 to TRBJ1-4, with 9 bases aligning to TRBD1. CDR3 length equals 15 residues. V lost 4 bases to trimming and J lost 2 bases; unmatched junction nucleotides: 3. Germline V CDR1 and CDR2: SGHRS, YFSETQ. The CDR3 sequence is CASSRTGATNEKLFF. The CDR3 region has the DNA TGCGCCAGCAGCAGGACAGGGGCGACTAATGAAAAACTGTTTTTT.

The chain employs TRBV12-3 or TRBV12-4 and TRBJ1-1, with D possibly matching TRBD1 (6 bases). The length of the CDR3 is 13 residues. V was cut by 3 bases and J by 5 bases, with 10 bases left in between. The CDR3: CASSLQGLTEAFF. The CDR3 coding sequence is TGTGCCAGCAGTTTGCAGGGGCTGACTGAAGCTTTCTTT.

CDR3 DNA: TGTGCCAGCAGTCGACAGTCGGGAGAGACCCAGTACTTC. Amino acid sequence: CASSRQSGETQYF. V is TRBV12-3 or TRBV12-4 and J is TRBJ2-5; the D gene is possibly TRBD1 (5 bases). Deletions cut 5 bases from V and 4 bases from J, with 11 bases between. The CDR3 loop spans 13 amino acids.

The chain couples TRBV6-5 to TRBJ1-1; D is undetermined. V lost 6 bases and J lost 0, with 11 bases in between. CDR1 is MNHEY and CDR2 is SVGAGI in the germline V gene. The CDR3 loop spans 14 amino acids. As DNA, the CDR3 is TGTGCCAGCAGGGTTTCTAACTTGAACACTGAAGCTTTCTTT. Its translation is CASRVSNLNTEAFF.

V gene TRBV28 combines with J gene TRBJ1-2; weak D call: TRBD1 (5 bases). The CDR3 runs 14 residues. Trimming pared 5 bases from V and 1 base from J, leaving 11 bases between. Germline V lookup: CDR1 MDHEN, CDR2 SYDVKM. CDR3 loop: CASSSFRGNYGYTF. CDR3 coding DNA: TGTGCCAGCAGTAGTTTTAGGGGTAACTATGGCTACACCTTC.